Listed below are T cell receptor beta chains from one sample, sequenced in a study of blood T cell repertoires in COVID-19. Profiling relied on immunoSEQ multiplex PCR, and the TCRdb table lists in-frame clones only, not all of them. The sample has some 160,000 clones, about four fifths seen once. What was sequenced was peripheral blood. These receptors originate from an elderly woman with acute or convalescent COVID-19. The CDR3 runs from the conserved cysteine through the conserved F or W.

V,J,CDR3
TRBV11-1,TRBJ2-7,CASSPPDRSYEQYF
TRBV28,TRBJ1-2,CASNPGGNYGYTF
TRBV11-3,TRBJ1-1,CASSIQGNTEAFF
TRBV28,TRBJ2-2,CASSLSRLAGYTGELFF
TRBV30,TRBJ1-4,CAWIPTQGAREKLFF
TRBV5-1,TRBJ1-2,CASSPTGALGYTF
TRBV30,TRBJ1-2,CAGSPGQGRWYGYTF
TRBV6-5,TRBJ1-2,CASSYSTGGNYGYTF
TRBV3-1/TRBV3-2,TRBJ2-1,CASSQVVLAGYNEQFF
TRBV28,TRBJ1-5,CASSWTQGRNQPQHF
TRBV10-3,TRBJ1-5,CAINTGSNQPQHF
TRBV5-1,TRBJ1-2,CASSLYPQDPSNYGYTF
TRBV5-1,TRBJ2-7,CASSFSGRQYF
TRBV7-2,TRBJ1-5,CASSFGTGGNQPQHF
TRBV2,TRBJ2-7,CASRGQGPYEQYF
TRBV7-2,TRBJ1-1,CASSFSAEAFF
TRBV15,TRBJ1-2,CATSREVAGFYGYTF
TRBV5-1,TRBJ1-2,CASSPGQNYGYTF
TRBV28,TRBJ1-6,CASSPRDRVNSPLHF
TRBV29-1,TRBJ1-6,CSVQGENSPLHF
TRBV27,TRBJ1-6,CASSLTGAHNSPLHF
TRBV3-1/TRBV3-2,TRBJ1-2,CASSPGQGADGYTF
TRBV11-1,TRBJ2-1,CASSLRTGGGGEQFF
TRBV7-2,TRBJ2-3,CASSLGTSTDTQYF
TRBV5-5,TRBJ2-1,CASIPQVSSYNEQFF
TRBV3-1/TRBV3-2,TRBJ2-1,CASSQGSRGNEQFF
TRBV2,TRBJ1-2,CASSQRGTGEIGGYTF
TRBV28,TRBJ1-5,CASSLQGLGNQPQHF
TRBV28,TRBJ1-1,CASSPWPRGAFF
TRBV6-5,TRBJ2-3,CASSSPRQGTDTQYF
TRBV4-1,TRBJ2-7,CASSQVGLVEEQYF
TRBV6-1,TRBJ1-2,CASSEAQNLYGYTF
TRBV19,TRBJ1-5,CASHQGQGFTAQHF
TRBV7-6,TRBJ2-5,CASSPRPGIETQYF
TRBV25-1,TRBJ2-3,CASSDLAEAGDTQYF
TRBV28,TRBJ1-5,CASSSDQPQHF
TRBV7-9,TRBJ1-5,CASSLSGYNQPQHF
TRBV10-1,TRBJ1-2,CASSESKGGADDGYTF
TRBV5-1,TRBJ2-5,CASSLNGLVQETQYF
TRBV19,TRBJ2-7,CASRLLSGEYEQYF
TRBV28,TRBJ1-5,CASSPTGMFTQPQHF
TRBV7-9,TRBJ2-5,CASSLDGGRSETQYF
TRBV25-1,TRBJ1-2,CASSESGRSYYGYTF
TRBV19,TRBJ2-3,CASAGDLGLPTDTQYF